Listed here are 5 T cell receptor beta chains from one sample, sequenced in a study of tumor and adjacent non-tumor tissue in lung cancer. A modified ARM-PCR protocol with three rounds of nested PCR amplified TCRbeta. TCRdb passed the multiplex PCR reads through MiXCR, listing each CDR3 protein once. The sample includes about 77,000 distinct CDR3 sequences, approximately 82% of them seen just once. This sample's RNA came from whole unsorted tissue. The normal lung tissue was taken more than 3 cm from the tumor edge. Material: distant non-tumor lung tissue. The receptors derive from a man aged 65 to 85 with non-small cell lung cancer.

The sample holds one count of this clonotype. This may arise from a read error, as a much more abundant clone is one base away. The conserved final phenylalanine or tryptophan is absent from the CDR3, which likely points to a read error. The chain carries TRBV12-3 or TRBV12-4 and TRBJ1-5; tentative D call: TRBD1 (5 bases). V lost 4 bases, J lost 4 bases, and 17 bases lay in between. The CDR3 consists of 16 residues. The CDR3, as DNA: TGTGCCAGCAGTTCGTCTTGGGGGGAAGGGAATCAGCCCCAGCATATT. It yields the protein CASSSSWGEGNQPQHI.

As to this clonotype: A junction boundary mismatches the germline segment, possibly from a read error. The CDR3 sequence: CASSPTAGVFPETQYF. CDR3 DNA sequence: TGTGCTAGCAGCCCGACAGCGGGAGTTTTCCCAGAAACGCAGTACTTT. This chain connects TRBV14 to TRBJ2-3, with TRBD2 matching 8 bases. Germline CDR1 is SGHDN and CDR2 is FVKESK. The CDR3 is 16 residues long.

Of note for this clonotype: This could be a read error, since a much larger clone is one nucleotide away. This chain connects TRBV6-2 or TRBV6-3 to TRBJ1-2; no clear D. CDR1 is MNHEY, CDR2 SVGEGT, per germline. V was trimmed by 8 bases and J by 5 bases, leaving 18 bases between them. CDR3 length: 14 amino acids. The CDR3 DNA reads TGTGCCAGCCAGCCAAGTCAGCTGAAATATGGCTACACCTTC. Residues: CASQPSQLKYGYTF.

Points on this clonotype: At one of its ends the junction is not consistent with the germline gene, which may arise from a read error. The chain uses TRBV5-1 and TRBJ2-7; TRBD1 matches at 7 bases. Germline V gives CDR1 SGHRS, CDR2 YFSETQ. The CDR3 spans 15 residues. The CDR3 bases are TGCGGCAGCAGCATCACAGGGGTTCCATACTACGAGCAGTACTTC. Protein sequence: CGSSITGVPYYEQYF.

To note about this clonotype: Possible read error: a much larger clone is one base away. The CDR3 DNA reads TGCGCCAGCAGCTTGGACAACCTCCAGCGTAAGGAGACCCAGTACTTC. It encodes CASSLDNLQRKETQYF. The V and J genes are TRBV5-1 and TRBJ2-5; D gene unclear. This CDR3 spans 16 amino acids. Germline lookup yields CDR1 SGHRS and CDR2 YFSETQ. V lost 0 bases to trimming and J lost 5 bases, with 17 bases between them.